Following are 24 T cell receptor beta chains from one sample sequenced in a study of human T cells and chemical hapten exposure. TCRdb passed the RACE reads through MiXCR, listing each CDR3 protein once. This table holds under 200,000 distinct CDR3 sequences, approximately 15% found once. The time point was: patch test 1, 2 weeks after DPC sensitization. As for treatment: therapeutic diphenylcyclopropenone sensitization with weekly scalp DPC. Here the sequenced sample was whole blood, taken in connection with sensitization to the hapten diphenylcyclopropenone (DPC). The receptor source for this set is a woman aged 30 to 39 with alopecia areata. Some clones in this sample may be carry-over from other donors' samples.

This clonotype was counted a few times. The genes are TRBV29-1 and TRBJ1-5; no clear D gene. V was trimmed by 4 bases and J by 6 bases, leaving 13 bases between them. The length of the CDR3 is 13 residues. Germline values: CDR1 SQVTM, CDR2 ANQGSEA. Here the CDR3 reads CSVAQAGGQPQHF. The CDR3, as DNA: TGCAGCGTTGCGCAGGCAGGCGGTCAGCCCCAGCATTTT.

This chain uses TRBV6-5 with TRBJ2-1; TRBD1 is a possible D gene (6 bases). The CDR3 is 15 residues long. Trimming removed 2 bases from V and 1 base from J, with 9 bases in between. Germline V gene sequence: CDR1 MNHEY, CDR2 SVGAGI. CDR3 residues: CASSYRDISYNEQFF. In DNA form, the CDR3 reads TGTGCCAGCAGTTACCGGGACATTTCCTACAATGAGCAGTTCTTC.

V is TRBV24-1 and J is TRBJ2-3, with TRBD1 as a possible D gene (6 bases). This CDR3 region has 17 residues. Trimming pared 1 base from V and 3 bases from J, leaving 16 bases between. Germline V gene lookup returns CDR1 KGHDR and CDR2 SFDVKD. This chain's CDR3 is CATSDFGPTGSTDTQYF. The CDR3 coding sequence is TGTGCCACCAGTGATTTCGGCCCGACAGGCTCTACAGATACGCAGTATTTT.

The chain employs TRBV12-3 or TRBV12-4 and TRBJ1-1; weak D call: TRBD1 (5 bases). The length of the CDR3 is 15 residues. Trimming pared 5 bases from V and 1 base from J, leaving 14 bases between. CDR3 sequence: CASSQRDPKNTEAFF. CDR3 coding DNA: TGTGCCAGCAGTCAAAGGGACCCCAAGAACACTGAAGCTTTCTTT.

This clonotype was seen only once. V and J are TRBV29-1 and TRBJ1-2; a weak D match, TRBD1 (6 bases). The V gene lost 6 bases and the J gene lost 8 bases, with 19 bases spanning the gap. This CDR3 is built from 13 residues. The germline V gene encodes CDR1 SQVTM and CDR2 ANQGSEA. CDR3 nucleotides: TGCAGCGTGCCTCCCCAGGGGCTGGGAGGCTACACCTTC. Translated, it gives CSVPPQGLGGYTF. Drawing the rest from reference TRBV29-1 and TRBJ1-2, the complete variable domain is SAVISQKPSRDICQRGTSLTIQCQVDSQVTMMFWYRQQPGQSLTLIATANQGSEATYESGFVIDKFPISRPNLTFSTLTVSNMSPEDSSIYLCSVPPQGLGGYTFGSGTRLTVV.

This sequence joins TRBV7-2 and TRBJ2-4, with D possibly being TRBD2 (6 bases). The V end lost 8 bases, the J end lost 1 base, and 18 bases lay between the germline ends. The CDR3 is made up of 16 amino acids. The germline V gene has CDR1 SGHTA and CDR2 FQGNSA. CDR3 sequence (DNA): TGTGCCAGCGGGGGTCCCCCGGGGGTCGCCAAAAACATTCAGTACTTC. As protein: CASGGPPGVAKNIQYF.

Only a few counts were recorded for this clonotype. This sequence joins TRBV29-1 and TRBJ2-7; a weak D match, TRBD2 (6 bases). The CDR3 spans 13 residues. V shed 8 bases and J shed 3 bases, with 17 bases lying between them. Germline CDR1 is SQVTM and CDR2 is ANQGSEA. CDR3 sequence reads: CSFQGRAGYEQYF. CDR3 bases: TGCAGCTTCCAAGGGAGAGCGGGCTACGAGCAGTACTTC.

This rearrangement joins TRBV2 to TRBJ2-1, with D perhaps TRBD1 (5 bases). The CDR3 consists of 13 residues. CDR1 SNHLY and CDR2 FYNNEI come from the germline V gene. V gave up 2 bases and J gave up 6 bases, with 8 bases separating them. The CDR3 region is CASSEMGPNEQFF. The CDR3 DNA follows: TGTGCCAGCAGTGAAATGGGGCCCAATGAGCAGTTCTTC.

This clonotype was seen a few times. The chain is built from TRBV19 and TRBJ2-3, with TRBD1 matching 8 bases. Germline CDR1 and CDR2: LNHDA and SQIVND (reference sequence). The V and J ends lost 9 bases and 0 bases, in that order; junction bases with no gene match: 14. The CDR3 is 17 amino acids. CDR3 bases: TGTGCCAGCAGAACAGGGGGTGCCCAAACTAGCACAGATACGCAGTATTTT. Translating it yields CASRTGGAQTSTDTQYF.

The chain couples TRBV20-1 to TRBJ2-5; 10 nucleotides align to TRBD2. The CDR3 is made up of 15 amino acids. V was pared by 6 bases and J by 1 base, with 8 bases of the junction left unmatched. Looked up from germline, CDR1 is DFQATT and CDR2 is SNEGSKA (reference sequence). CDR3 loop: CSALKGLASQETQYF. CDR3 in DNA: TGCAGTGCCCTAAAGGGACTAGCGTCCCAAGAGACCCAGTACTTC.

This clonotype was observed at least ten times. The chain combines TRBV2 with TRBJ1-5, with a tentative D call TRBD1 (6 bases). In germline, CDR1 is SNHLY, CDR2 FYNNEI. Trimming shortened V by 7 bases and J by 6 bases, and 19 bases separated the two germline ends. This CDR3 is built from 15 residues. The DNA of the CDR3 is TGTGCCAGCACCCTTTTGGGAGGACAGCTTCAGCCCCAGCATTTT. Residues: CASTLLGGQLQPQHF.

This clonotype was counted a few times. The rearrangement joins TRBV6-2 or TRBV6-3 to TRBJ2-1, with 9 bases aligning to TRBD2. V shed 6 bases, J shed 9 bases, and the junction held 12 bases outside the gene matches. The CDR3 has 15 amino acids. Germline CDR1 MNHEY, CDR2 SVGEGT. The CDR3 coding sequence is TGTGCCAGCAGGTCGCCGCGGGGGGGCCGGGGTGAGCAGTTCTTC. This codes for CASRSPRGGRGEQFF.

The table lists this clonotype with a few counts. The gene calls are TRBV20-1 and TRBJ2-1; 14 nucleotides match TRBD2. Trimming took 6 bases from V and 3 from J; bases not matched to a gene: 4. The CDR3 is 15 residues long. Germline V gene data show CDR1 as DFQATT and CDR2 as SNEGSKA (reference sequence). The CDR3 bases are TGCAGTGCAGGGACTAGCGGGGGCTTCTACAATGAGCAGTTCTTC. It translates to CSAGTSGGFYNEQFF.

This rearrangement joins TRBV28 to TRBJ2-5; no clear D gene. This CDR3 comprises 12 residues. Deletions cut 3 bases from V and 5 bases from J, with 7 bases between. Germline V gene sequence: CDR1 MDHEN, CDR2 SYDVKM. This CDR3 reads CASSFAKETQYF. CDR3 in DNA: TGTGCCAGCAGTTTTGCTAAGGAGACCCAGTACTTC.

In its sample, this clonotype was seen a few times. V usage is TRBV5-4 and J usage is TRBJ2-5, with D hard to call. V was pared by 7 bases and J by 4 bases, with 5 bases between. CDR3 length: 10 amino acids. Germline V gene lookup returns CDR1 SGHNT and CDR2 YYREEE (reference sequence). The CDR3 reads CASGRETQYF. The CDR3 DNA is TGTGCCAGCGGTCGAGAGACCCAGTACTTC.

CDR3 sequence (DNA): TGCAGCGTTGACGGGCAGGGGGCTTTGAACACTGAAGCTTTCTTT. Translating it yields CSVDGQGALNTEAFF. This chain uses TRBV29-1 with TRBJ1-1; TRBD1 matches 8 bases. Germline V gene lookup returns CDR1 SQVTM and CDR2 ANQGSEA. The ends lost 3 bases at V and 0 bases at J; junction bases unmatched: 6. The CDR3 loop spans 15 amino acids.

In DNA form, the CDR3 reads TGTGCCAGCAGCTTTTTAGGGGGCTCGGTCTCCTACGAGCAGTACTTC. This codes for CASSFLGGSVSYEQYF. J is TRBJ2-7 and V is TRBV11-3, with 7 bases fitting TRBD1. The CDR3 loop spans 16 amino acids. Germline V gene sequence: CDR1 SGHNT, CDR2 YENEEA. Trimming removed 3 bases from V and 0 bases from J; junction bases left unmatched: 8.

There are many counts of this clonotype. J is TRBJ2-7 and V is TRBV27, with 8 bases fitting TRBD1. The CDR3 has 14 residues. CDR1 is MNHEY and CDR2 is SMNVEV in the germline V gene (reference sequence). The J segment lost 7 bases and the V segment lost 7 bases, leaving 12 bases of the junction unmatched. For the CDR3, the DNA is TGTGCCAGCATTCCCTGGACAGGGTCGCGGGAGCAGTACTTC. Amino acid sequence: CASIPWTGSREQYF.

This clonotype was found a few times. The rearrangement links TRBV7-2 to TRBJ2-2; the D gene is possibly TRBD2 (6 bases). V was cut by 2 bases and J by 0 bases, with 22 bases left in between. The CDR3 consists of 20 residues. Germline V gives CDR1 SGHTA, CDR2 FQGNSA. The CDR3 DNA sequence: TGTGCCAGCAGCTTATCCTCGTTTTGGGTCGGGAGCCCGAACACCGGGGAGCTGTTTTTT. It encodes CASSLSSFWVGSPNTGELFF. Full variable domain (rest looked up from reference TRBV7-2 and TRBJ2-2): GAGVSQSPSNKVTEKGKDVELRCDPISGHTALYWYRQSLGQGLEFLIYFQGNSAPDKSGLPSDRFSAERTGGSVSTLTIQRTQQEDSAVYLCASSLSSFWVGSPNTGELFFGEGSRLTVL.

This clonotype was counted many times. The chain has TRBV6-2 or TRBV6-3 and TRBJ1-1, with unresolved D. Trimming cost V 0 bases and J 8 bases, with 4 bases left between them. This CDR3 is 11 amino acids long. CDR1 is MNHEY and CDR2 is SVGEGT in the germline V gene. The CDR3 loop is CASSYSLEAFF. The CDR3 nucleotides read TGTGCCAGCAGTTACTCGCTGGAAGCTTTCTTT.

This clonotype was recorded a few times. This CDR3 is CASSSVTGRSYNEQFF. CDR3 nucleotide sequence: TGTGCCAGCAGCTCAGTGACAGGGAGGTCCTACAATGAGCAGTTCTTC. This chain links TRBV7-8 with TRBJ2-1; the D gene is possibly TRBD1 (7 bases). Germline values: CDR1 SGHVS, CDR2 FQNEAQ. The CDR3 contains 16 residues. V dropped 4 bases and J dropped 1 base, with 14 bases sitting between them.

In this sample, this clonotype turned up a few times. This sequence joins TRBV2 and TRBJ1-4; D unclear. Germline V gene data show CDR1 as SNHLY and CDR2 as FYNNEI. V lost 1 base to trimming and J lost 5 bases, with 11 bases between them. The length of the CDR3 is 15 residues. CDR3 protein: CASSEEGSANEKLFF. For the CDR3, the DNA is TGTGCCAGCAGTGAAGAGGGATCTGCAAATGAAAAACTGTTTTTT. Drawing the rest from reference TRBV2 and TRBJ1-4, the complete variable domain is EPEVTQTPSHQVTQMGQEVILRCVPISNHLYFYWYRQILGQKVEFLVSFYNNEISEKSEIFDDQFSVERPDGSNFTLKIRSTKLEDSAMYFCASSEEGSANEKLFFGSGTQLSVL.

The CDR3, as DNA: TGTGCCAGCACTCGCGACCGGGATTCCTACAATGAGCAGTTCTTC. Its protein is CASTRDRDSYNEQFF. The chain is built from TRBV12-3 or TRBV12-4 and TRBJ2-1, with D tentatively TRBD2 (5 bases). Trimming shortened V by 7 bases and J by 1 base, and 14 bases separated the two germline ends. The CDR3 extends over 15 amino acids.

This clonotype was detected a few times. This chain links TRBV7-9 with TRBJ2-7, with D possibly being TRBD1 (5 bases). Trimming left V 3 bases short and J 7 bases short, with 7 bases between. The CDR3 spans 11 residues. The germline CDR1 and CDR2 sequences are SEHNR and FQNEAQ (reference sequence). DNA of the CDR3: TGTGCCAGCAGCTTCCGGACAGAGCAGTACTTC. Amino acids: CASSFRTEQYF.